What follows are 18 T cell receptor beta chains derived from one specimen sequenced in a study of regulatory T cells in long-lasting Graves disease (TCRdb year 2021). The time point tag for this specimen amounts to: newly diagnosed GD, antithyroid drugs for less than 3 months. For both TCR sequencing and RNA sequencing, RNA was extracted from PBMCs in TRIzol. Library construction relied on multiplex PCR. The sequencer was an Illumina HiSeq 4000. TCR beta libraries were built with iRepertoire HTBI primers and Arm-PCR amplification of CDR3 regions. TCRdb redid the processing of the public reads, applying fastp at Q25 and MiXCR, and retained in-frame beta chains. Every distinct CDR3 protein forms one entry, paired with its most common genes and DNA. The sample includes roughly 440,000 distinct CDR3 sequences, with around 17% observed a single time. The ten largest clones add up to roughly 23% of the sample.

The same data also contributed to another study, on T cells in Graves' hyperthyroidism and ophthalmopathy.

The sequencing here drew on peripheral blood mononuclear cells (PBMCs), taken at new diagnosis, from a patient treated with antithyroid drugs. The receptors here all came from a woman under 30 with Graves disease. Donor details come from another sample of the same person, matched by shared clones.

This clonotype was found many times. The genes are TRBV28 and TRBJ1-2, with TRBD1 identical over 7 bases. V gave up 7 bases and J gave up 8 bases; unmatched junction bases: 10. The CDR3 length is 13 residues. Germline V gives CDR1 MDHEN, CDR2 SYDVKM. This CDR3 reads CASTARKGGGYTF. The CDR3 region has the DNA TGTGCCAGCACCGCTCGAAAAGGGGGCGGCTACACCTTC.

Worth noting for this clonotype: A read error is possible here, since a much larger clone lies one base away. The chain is built from TRBV3-1 and TRBJ2-4; no clear D gene. Per the germline V gene, CDR1 is LGHDT and CDR2 is YNNKEL (reference sequence). This CDR3 contains 14 residues. V lost 1 base to trimming and J lost 13 bases, with 17 bases between them. This CDR3 reads CASSQVLQNNEQYF. The CDR3 DNA is TGTGCCAGCAGCCAAGTCTTACAGAACAATGAGCAGTACTTC.

CDR3 loop: CASSESTLLNTEAFF. The CDR3 DNA reads as TGCGCCAGCAGTGAGTCGACACTGCTGAACACTGAAGCTTTCTTT. This chain connects TRBV10-2 to TRBJ1-1; D is uncertain. This CDR3 has 15 residues. The ends were cut back, 0 bases at V and 0 bases at J, with 8 bases in the middle. CDR1 is WSHSY, CDR2 SAAADI, per germline.

This clonotype was recorded a few times. This sequence is one base from a far larger clone and is likely a read error. The V gene is TRBV11-3, the J gene TRBJ2-3; possibly TRBD2 for D (5 bases). The DNA end favors TRBJ2-5, so the J call may be wrong. Looked up from germline, CDR1 is SGHNT and CDR2 is YENEEA. CDR3 length: 14 residues. This CDR3 reads CASSPYRDADTQYF. The CDR3 DNA reads TGTGCCAGCAGCCCTTACCGGGATGCGGATACCCAGTACTTC.

This clonotype was observed at least ten times. V is TRBV18 and J is TRBJ2-2; D not resolved. Germline-derived CDR1 and CDR2 are KGHSH and LQKENI. V was clipped by 1 base and J by 5 bases, with 8 bases between them. The CDR3 length is 14 residues. CDR3 loop: CASSPRPTTGELFF. The CDR3 DNA reads as TGTGCCAGCTCACCACGGCCTACGACCGGGGAGCTGTTTTTT.

The V gene is TRBV20-1, the J gene TRBJ2-1; D gene unclear. The length of the CDR3 is 14 residues. Per germline, CDR1 DFQATT and CDR2 SNEGSKA (reference sequence). V was clipped by 6 bases and J by 1 base, with 13 bases between them. CDR3 loop: CSASHLRSYNEQFF. In DNA form, the CDR3 reads TGCAGTGCCTCCCACTTGCGATCCTACAATGAGCAGTTCTTC.

This clonotype was counted many times. The chain recombines TRBV6-1 with TRBJ1-2, with D perhaps TRBD1 (6 bases). V was cut by 10 bases and J by 4 bases, with 16 bases left in between. The CDR3 has 13 residues. Germline values: CDR1 MNHNS, CDR2 SASEGT. Here the CDR3 reads CATGEQGPYGYTF. The CDR3 DNA follows: TGTGCCACCGGTGAACAGGGTCCCTATGGCTACACCTTC.

This clonotype appeared a few times. At one of its ends the junction is not consistent with the germline gene, which may arise from a read error. The genes are TRBV12-3 or TRBV12-4 and TRBJ2-5; D tentatively fits TRBD1 or TRBD2 (5 bases each). The CDR3 extends over 15 amino acids. The CDR3: CASSLEGLRQETQYF. CDR3 DNA: TGTGCCAGCAGCTTAGAGGGGTTAAGACAAGAGACCCAGTACTTC.

This clonotype has a count of ten or more. This sequence joins TRBV6-1 and TRBJ2-4, with TRBD2 as a possible D gene (5 bases). V lost 6 bases to trimming and J lost 1 base, with 22 bases between them. CDR1 is MNHNS and CDR2 is SASEGT in the germline V gene. CDR3 length: 18 amino acids. In DNA, the CDR3 is TGTGCCAGCAGACCATCTTACGGCCCGGGGTCGGCCAAAAACATTCAGTACTTC. This translates into CASRPSYGPGSAKNIQYF.

In its sample, this clonotype was seen a few times. The chain's CDR3 is CASSYSIESTDTQYF. The CDR3 DNA reads TGTGCCAGCAGTTACTCGATAGAGAGCACAGATACGCAGTATTTT. V and J are TRBV6-2 or TRBV6-3 and TRBJ2-3; D not resolved. CDR3 length: 15 residues. Germline V gives CDR1 MNHEY, CDR2 SVGEGT. V dropped 0 bases and J dropped 0 bases, with 7 bases sitting between them.

This clonotype turned up a few times. This sequence joins TRBV6-5 and TRBJ1-1; D is unresolved. Trimming shortened V by 2 bases and J by 1 base, and 8 bases separated the two germline ends. CDR3 length: 14 amino acids. The V gene's germline CDR1 is MNHEY and CDR2 SVGAGI. The CDR3 sequence is CASSYAVTNTEAFF. CDR3 DNA sequence: TGTGCCAGCAGTTACGCTGTTACGAACACTGAAGCTTTCTTT.

The chain links TRBV4-1 to TRBJ1-1, with D unresolved. Trimming removed 5 bases from V and 3 bases from J, with 13 bases in between. The CDR3 has 14 residues. CDR1 is MGHRA and CDR2 is YSYEKL in the germline V gene. The DNA of the CDR3 is TGCGCCAGCAGCTCACGTTCTCCGGACACTGAAGCTTTCTTT. Translating gives CASSSRSPDTEAFF.

The table lists this clonotype with many counts. This sequence joins TRBV7-9 and TRBJ2-2; 14 bases fit TRBD2. V dropped 5 bases and J dropped 4; count of bases not matched to a gene: 3. The CDR3 has 16 residues. The V gene's germline CDR1 is SEHNR and CDR2 FQNEAQ (reference sequence). CDR3: CASSKTSGRVTGELFF. Here the CDR3 DNA reads TGTGCCAGCAGCAAGACTAGCGGGAGGGTCACCGGGGAGCTGTTTTTT.

The J gene is TRBJ2-5, the V gene TRBV20-1, with D maybe TRBD2 (6 bases). CDR1 is DFQATT and CDR2 is SNEGSKA in the germline V gene (reference sequence). Trimming took 3 bases from V and 1 from J, leaving 12 bases between them. This CDR3 contains 14 residues. CDR3 nucleotides: TGCAGTGCTAGTCCGGAGGGCCCCCAAGAGACCCAGTACTTC. As protein: CSASPEGPQETQYF.

The chain has TRBV5-8 and TRBJ2-2, with TRBD1 as a possible D gene (6 bases). Trimming took off 0 bases at V and 6 bases at J, with 15 bases between the two ends. Germline CDR1 reads SGHTS; CDR2 reads YDEGEE. The CDR3 spans 16 residues. CDR3 region: CASSLDSGVRPGELFF. CDR3 DNA: TGTGCCAGCAGCTTGGATTCAGGGGTCCGACCCGGGGAGCTGTTTTTT. Full variable domain (outside the CDR3, taken from reference TRBV5-8 and TRBJ2-2): EAGVTQSPTHLIKTRGQQATLRCSPISGHTSVYWYQQALGLGLQFLLWYDEGEERNRGNFPPRFSGRQFPNYSSELNVNALELEDSALYLCASSLDSGVRPGELFFGEGSRLTVL.

This clonotype was counted between two and nine times. One end of the junction is discordant with germline, which a read error may explain. This chain connects TRBV28 to TRBJ2-1; TRBD2 matches at 10 bases. The CDR3 extends over 18 amino acids. CDR1 and CDR2 from the germline V gene are MDHEN and SYDVKM. CDR3 sequence (DNA): TGCGCCAGCAGCCAAGATCGCCCGGGACTAGCGAGCTACAATGAGCAGTTCTTC. Its protein is CASSQDRPGLASYNEQFF.

This clonotype came up a few times. V and J are TRBV7-9 and TRBJ2-3, with 9 bases lining up with TRBD2. Germline CDR1 reads SEHNR; CDR2 reads FQNEAQ (reference sequence). The CDR3 consists of 17 residues. The ends lost 5 bases at V and 3 bases at J; junction bases unmatched: 12. The CDR3 bases are TGTGCCAGCAGCCCCGCTAGCGGGACCAGACCTACAGATACGCAGTATTTT. It codes for CASSPASGTRPTDTQYF. Supplemented by reference TRBV7-9 and TRBJ2-3, the full variable domain reads DTGVSQNPRHKITKRGQNVTFRCDPISEHNRLYWYRQTLGQGPEFLTYFQNEAQLEKSRLLSDRFSAERPKGSFSTLEIQRTEQGDSAMYLCASSPASGTRPTDTQYFGPGTRLTVL.

This clonotype was found many times. The chain combines TRBV6-2 or TRBV6-3 with TRBJ2-7; 9 bases align to TRBD2. J was trimmed by 4 bases and V by 4 bases; bases with no gene match: 8. The germline V gene encodes CDR1 MNHEY and CDR2 SVGEGT. This CDR3 contains 15 residues. The CDR3 DNA is TGTGCCAGCAGTTCCTTAGCGGGAGCGGCGTACGAGCAGTACTTC. Protein sequence: CASSSLAGAAYEQYF.